Sequencing of this T cell receptor (beta chain) was carried out in a study of cytomegalovirus exposure and HLA in healthy donors. Study in general: Among the 398 genotyped donors, 70% to 85% were placed in the Caucasian-associated ancestry cluster. Whole-study findings and limits: 16,951 TCR beta sequences were associated with HLA alleles at 0.05 false discovery rate in a later analysis. CMV serostatus was the sole immune exposure information available.

To note about this clone: The antigen is undetermined.

Use of 60 Vbeta and 13 Jbeta primers characterized the PCR. Here immunoSEQ multiplex PCR was the method, and the copy in TCRdb shows in-frame clones only, minus some. The table lists some 97,000 clones, about 75% of them singletons. The source material was PBMCs. This receptor was identified in a woman between 18 and 29 years old in good health and CMV-seropositive.

The CDR3 DNA sequence: TGTGCCATCAGCTGGGACAGGGGGTCCACTGAAGCTTTCTTT. This gives the protein CAISWDRGSTEAFF. The genes are TRBV10-3 and TRBJ1-1; 11 bases map to TRBD1. The CDR3 extends over 14 amino acids. Germline V gene lookup returns CDR1 ENHRY and CDR2 SYGVKD. Losses at the gene ends were 6 bases for V and 4 bases for J; bases not matched to a gene: 4.